The 27 T cell receptor beta chains reported below all come from one sample, sequenced in a study of T cell responses to AZD1222 COVID-19 vaccine. Measured with immunoSEQ multiplex PCR; TCRdb has only the in-frame clones, and not every one. The data show some 150,000 clones, 90% seen once. The sequencing used peripheral blood, collected on day 0 of AZD1222 vaccination. The source of these receptors is an adult in good health.

With respect to this clone: Other DNA variants within this sample encode the same CDR3. The rearrangement joins TRBV7-9 to TRBJ1-2, with 7 bases identical to TRBD1. Per germline, CDR1 SEHNR and CDR2 FQNEAQ (reference sequence). The CDR3 loop spans 13 amino acids. Germline trimming cut 5 bases from V and 4 bases from J; bases unmatched to any gene: 4. CDR3 region: CASSQGGGYGYTF. CDR3 nucleotide sequence: TGTGCCAGCAGCCAAGGGGGCGGCTATGGCTACACCTTC.

CDR3 DNA sequence: TGTGCCAGCAGCTTAGCGTCTGTACAGAGCACAGATACGCAGTATTTT. This gives the protein CASSLASVQSTDTQYF. The J gene is TRBJ2-3, the V gene TRBV7-9; D is undetermined. This CDR3 has 16 amino acids. Germline loops: CDR1 SEHNR, CDR2 FQNEAQ (reference sequence). V lost 0 bases, J lost 0 bases, and 10 bases lay in between.

This clone was counted only a few times. The rearrangement links TRBV29-1 to TRBJ1-4, with a tentative D call TRBD1 (6 bases). Germline loops: CDR1 SQVTM, CDR2 ANQGSEA. The CDR3 has 16 amino acids. The V gene lost 2 bases and the J gene lost 4 bases, with 17 bases spanning the gap. The CDR3 nucleotides read TGCAGCGTTGAAACAGGGATAGGAGGGGGTAATGAAAAACTGTTTTTT. It codes for CSVETGIGGGNEKLFF. Filled out from reference TRBV29-1 and TRBJ1-4, the complete variable domain reads SAVISQKPSRDICQRGTSLTIQCQVDSQVTMMFWYRQQPGQSLTLIATANQGSEATYESGFVIDKFPISRPNLTFSTLTVSNMSPEDSSIYLCSVETGIGGGNEKLFFGSGTQLSVL.

The CDR3 region is CASSLDSGGEKLFF. The CDR3 DNA reads TGTGCCAGCAGCTTAGACAGCGGTGGTGAAAAACTGTTTTTT. V and J are TRBV7-2 and TRBJ1-4; D uncertain. Germline CDR1 is SGHTA and CDR2 is FQGNSA. V gave up 1 base and J gave up 7 bases, with 10 bases separating them. The CDR3 consists of 14 residues.

This clone was counted only a few times. The chain uses TRBV7-3 and TRBJ1-1; D gene ambiguous. This CDR3 is built from 15 residues. Germline V gene sequence: CDR1 SGHTA, CDR2 FQGTGA. Trimming cost V 5 bases and J 1 base, with 14 bases left between them. The DNA of the CDR3 is TGTGCCAGCAGCCCGGCGGCAGTAACGAACACTGAAGCTTTCTTT. Encoded protein: CASSPAAVTNTEAFF.

This rearrangement joins TRBV27 to TRBJ1-1; D gene uncertain. CDR3 size: 13 residues. Trimming took 6 bases from V and 2 from J, leaving 10 bases between them. CDR1 and CDR2 from the germline V gene are MNHEY and SMNVEV (reference sequence). The CDR3 nucleotides are TGTGCCAGCAGCTTCGCAGGTAACACTGAAGCTTTCTTT. It is translated as CASSFAGNTEAFF.

The rearrangement uses TRBV5-4 and TRBJ2-5; 10 nucleotides line up with TRBD2. J lost 4 bases, V lost 0 bases, and 0 bases had no gene match. CDR3 size: 14 residues. Germline CDR1 SGHNT, CDR2 YYREEE (reference sequence). CDR3 sequence: CASSLERGGETQYF. CDR3 DNA: TGTGCCAGCAGCTTGGAGCGGGGGGGAGAGACCCAGTACTTC.

The chain is built from TRBV4-3 and TRBJ2-1, with 11 bases fitting TRBD2. The CDR3 is made up of 17 amino acids. CDR1 LGHNA and CDR2 YSLEER come from the germline V gene. The V segment lost 3 bases and the J segment 6 bases; nucleotides outside the gene matches: 10. CDR3 loop: CASSQAIELAGVNEQFF. The CDR3 DNA follows: TGCGCCAGCAGCCAGGCGATCGAACTAGCGGGAGTCAATGAGCAGTTCTTC.

The gene calls are TRBV19 and TRBJ1-1; D may be TRBD1 (5 bases). The CDR3 consists of 16 residues. The germline V gene has CDR1 LNHDA and CDR2 SQIVND (reference sequence). V was cut by 2 bases and J by 4 bases, with 17 bases left in between. DNA for the CDR3: TGTGCCAGTAGTATATCGTATGGGGGAGGGAGCACTGAAGCTTTCTTT. This gives the protein CASSISYGGGSTEAFF. The entire variable domain, with the rest obtained from reference TRBV19 and TRBJ1-1, is as follows: DGGITQSPKYLFRKEGQNVTLSCEQNLNHDAMYWYRQDPGQGLRLIYYSQIVNDFQKGDIAEGYSVSREKKESFPLTVTSAQKNPTAFYLCASSISYGGGSTEAFFGQGTRLTVV.

This chain joins TRBV2 and TRBJ1-3; D gene uncertain. Germline CDR1 reads SNHLY; CDR2 reads FYNNEI. This CDR3 contains 15 residues. The germline V and J ends were trimmed by 6 bases and 2 bases, with 14 bases remaining between them. CDR3 coding DNA: TGTGCCAGCAGCGCTAGATCCGGGGCTGGAAACACCATATATTTT. Translating gives CASSARSGAGNTIYF. The whole variable domain, remainder taken from reference TRBV2 and TRBJ1-3, is EPEVTQTPSHQVTQMGQEVILRCVPISNHLYFYWYRQILGQKVEFLVSFYNNEISEKSEIFDDQFSVERPDGSNFTLKIRSTKLEDSAMYFCASSARSGAGNTIYFGEGSWLTVV.

V and J are TRBV19 and TRBJ1-5, with D maybe TRBD1 (6 bases). Trimming removed 0 bases from V and 4 bases from J, with 16 bases in between. The germline CDR1 and CDR2 sequences are LNHDA and SQIVND (reference sequence). This CDR3 has 17 residues. The CDR3 DNA is TGTGCCAGTAGTATAGATTCCAGGGGATTTGGGAATCAGCCCCAGCATTTT. Translation: CASSIDSRGFGNQPQHF.

In this sample, this clone turned up once. This rearrangement joins TRBV21-1 to TRBJ1-5; the listed D gene, TRBD1, was not tested against the DNA. TRBV21-1 is a pseudogene segment. The CDR3 is 18 residues long. CDR3 bases: TGTGCCAGCAGCGGTCCGGCTGGACAGGTTTATAGCAATCAGCCCCAGCATTTT. It yields the protein CASSGPAGQVYSNQPQHF.

There are a few counts of this clone. The gene calls are TRBV19 and TRBJ2-1; unclear D gene. This CDR3 is built from 14 residues. Germline V gene lookup returns CDR1 LNHDA and CDR2 SQIVND (reference sequence). Trimming left V 3 bases short and J 0 bases short, with 6 bases between. CDR3 sequence (DNA): TGTGCCAGTAGTATCTCAGGCTCCTACAATGAGCAGTTCTTC. Protein: CASSISGSYNEQFF. Based on the CDR3 plus reference TRBV19 and TRBJ2-1, the full variable domain is DGGITQSPKYLFRKEGQNVTLSCEQNLNHDAMYWYRQDPGQGLRLIYYSQIVNDFQKGDIAEGYSVSREKKESFPLTVTSAQKNPTAFYLCASSISGSYNEQFFGPGTRLTVL.

The chain is built from TRBV27 and TRBJ1-1; D remains ambiguous. CDR1 is MNHEY, CDR2 SMNVEV, per germline (reference sequence). This CDR3 region has 14 residues. V was pared by 6 bases and J by 2 bases, with 13 bases between. Here the CDR3 DNA reads TGTGCCAGCAGCCCTTGGCCCGTTAACACTGAAGCTTTCTTT. Translating gives CASSPWPVNTEAFF.

This clone was seen only once. The V call is TRBV28, the J call TRBJ2-5, with 12 positions matching TRBD1. The CDR3 contains 17 residues. V lost 7 bases and J lost 1; bases outside the gene matches: 10. Germline CDR1 MDHEN, CDR2 SYDVKM. The DNA of the CDR3 is TGTGCCAGCAAGGGTTCCCGGGGACAGGGGGCCCAAGAGACCCAGTACTTC. Translation: CASKGSRGQGAQETQYF.

CDR3 protein: CASSQDWGRGTEAFF. In DNA, the CDR3 is TGCGCCAGCAGCCAAGACTGGGGACGAGGCACTGAAGCTTTCTTT. This chain joins TRBV4-3 and TRBJ1-1, with D possibly being TRBD1 (5 bases). In germline, CDR1 is LGHNA, CDR2 YSLEER. The length of the CDR3 is 15 residues. Trimming stripped 0 bases from V and 4 bases from J, with 12 bases between.

This chain connects TRBV6-5 to TRBJ2-1; 11 nucleotides match TRBD2. V lost 7 bases to trimming and J lost 7 bases; unmatched junction nucleotides: 9. Germline CDR1 is MNHEY and CDR2 is SVGAGI. The CDR3 consists of 15 residues. CDR3 coding DNA: TGTGCCAGCACCGACGCGGCTAGCGGGAGGAATGAGCAGTTCTTC. Its protein is CASTDAASGRNEQFF.

This clone was counted a single time. The chain's CDR3 is CASSLEWDYGYTF. CDR3 in DNA: TGTGCCAGCAGCTTAGAATGGGACTATGGCTACACCTTC. The chain uses TRBV7-9 and TRBJ1-2, with D uncertain. V was pared by 1 base and J by 3 bases, with 6 bases between. CDR1 is SEHNR and CDR2 is FQNEAQ in the germline V gene (reference sequence). The CDR3 runs 13 residues.

J is TRBJ1-2 and V is TRBV24-1; 11 nucleotides agree with TRBD1. V lost 3 bases, J lost 7 bases, and 3 bases stayed unmatched. CDR3 length equals 14 residues. The germline V gene has CDR1 KGHDR and CDR2 SFDVKD. The CDR3 spells CATSDLGQGAGYTF. DNA for the CDR3: TGTGCCACCAGTGATCTAGGACAGGGGGCTGGCTACACCTTC.

The CDR3 loop reads CASSPVWVTGELFF. The CDR3 DNA sequence: TGTGCCAGCAGCCCCGTTTGGGTCACCGGGGAGCTGTTTTTT. The J gene is TRBJ2-2, the V gene TRBV14; D remains unclear. Germline values: CDR1 SGHDN, CDR2 FVKESK. The length of the CDR3 is 14 residues. The V and J ends lost 4 bases and 4 bases respectively, with 10 bases between them.

The chain recombines TRBV5-6 with TRBJ2-3, with D unresolved. Germline V gives CDR1 SGHDT, CDR2 YYEEEE. The CDR3 is 17 amino acids. Deletions cut 1 base from V and 6 bases from J, with 21 bases between. CDR3 DNA: TGTGCCAGCAGCTTGAAAGGGCAGGACCCCATTTCGGATACGCAGTATTTT. Translating gives CASSLKGQDPISDTQYF. Full variable domain (outside the CDR3, taken from reference TRBV5-6 and TRBJ2-3): DAGVTQSPTHLIKTRGQQVTLRCSPKSGHDTVSWYQQALGQGPQFIFQYYEEEERQRGNFPDRFSGHQFPNYSSELNVNALLLGDSALYLCASSLKGQDPISDTQYFGPGTRLTVL.

The chain uses TRBV7-2 and TRBJ1-1, with D unresolved. With 3 bases removed from V and 0 bases from J, the gap between germline ends came to 8 bases. The CDR3 runs 14 residues. Per the germline V gene, CDR1 is SGHTA and CDR2 is FQGNSA. In nucleotides, the CDR3 is TGTGCCAGCAGCTTCACAAATTTGAACACTGAAGCTTTCTTT. Amino acid sequence: CASSFTNLNTEAFF. Full variable domain (outside the CDR3, taken from reference TRBV7-2 and TRBJ1-1): GAGVSQSPSNKVTEKGKDVELRCDPISGHTALYWYRQSLGQGLEFLIYFQGNSAPDKSGLPSDRFSAERTGGSVSTLTIQRTQQEDSAVYLCASSFTNLNTEAFFGQGTRLTVV.

V usage is TRBV10-3 and J usage is TRBJ1-4; a possible D gene is TRBD1 (5 bases). V lost 5 bases, J lost 2 bases, and 12 bases lay in between. CDR1 is ENHRY and CDR2 is SYGVKD in the germline V gene. The CDR3 is 15 residues long. Written as DNA, the CDR3 is TGTGCCATCAGTACTGGACATCCTACTAATGAAAAACTGTTTTTT. The encoded protein is CAISTGHPTNEKLFF.

This clone turned up a few times. V is TRBV4-1 and J is TRBJ2-7, with D perhaps given as TRBD1 or TRBD2 (5 bases each). The CDR3 runs to 16 residues. Germline CDR1 and CDR2: MGHRA and YSYEKL. Trimming took 3 bases from V and 6 from J, leaving 21 bases between them. In DNA form, the CDR3 reads TGCGCCAGCAGCCATGATGTAATGGGACGAGGCTCCGAGCAGTACTTC. It specifies CASSHDVMGRGSEQYF.

The rearrangement links TRBV15 to TRBJ2-3, with D perhaps matching TRBD1 or TRBD2 (6 bases each). Germline CDR1 and CDR2: LNHNV and YYDKDF (reference sequence). The CDR3 loop spans 16 amino acids. V shed 5 bases and J shed 4 bases, with 19 bases lying between them. Written as DNA, the CDR3 is TGTGCCACCAGCGACCCCAAGGGGGGACCCGCAGATACGCAGTATTTT. It codes for CATSDPKGGPADTQYF.

This chain links TRBV6-1 with TRBJ1-5; 9 bases are shared with TRBD1. Per the germline V gene, CDR1 is MNHNS and CDR2 is SASEGT. The CDR3 has 15 residues. After removal of 3 bases from V and 6 bases from J, the junction contained 6 bases not matched to a gene. The CDR3 region is CASSETGGNVQPQHF. The CDR3 bases are TGTGCCAGCAGTGAGACAGGGGGGAACGTTCAGCCCCAGCATTTT.

The chain is built from TRBV28 and TRBJ2-7, with a weak D call TRBD1 (7 bases). The CDR3 extends over 16 amino acids. Trimming removed 5 bases from V and 6 bases from J, with 23 bases in between. CDR1 is MDHEN, CDR2 SYDVKM, per germline. The CDR3 DNA follows: TGTGCCAGCAGTACCTCAGCGACTAGGGGGCTTCGCGAGCAGTACTTC. It codes for CASSTSATRGLREQYF. The full variable domain, its missing parts supplied by reference TRBV28 and TRBJ2-7, is DVKVTQSSRYLVKRTGEKVFLECVQDMDHENMFWYRQDPGLGLRLIYFSYDVKMKEKGDIPEGYSVSREKKERFSLILESASTNQTSMYLCASSTSATRGLREQYFGPGTRLTVT.